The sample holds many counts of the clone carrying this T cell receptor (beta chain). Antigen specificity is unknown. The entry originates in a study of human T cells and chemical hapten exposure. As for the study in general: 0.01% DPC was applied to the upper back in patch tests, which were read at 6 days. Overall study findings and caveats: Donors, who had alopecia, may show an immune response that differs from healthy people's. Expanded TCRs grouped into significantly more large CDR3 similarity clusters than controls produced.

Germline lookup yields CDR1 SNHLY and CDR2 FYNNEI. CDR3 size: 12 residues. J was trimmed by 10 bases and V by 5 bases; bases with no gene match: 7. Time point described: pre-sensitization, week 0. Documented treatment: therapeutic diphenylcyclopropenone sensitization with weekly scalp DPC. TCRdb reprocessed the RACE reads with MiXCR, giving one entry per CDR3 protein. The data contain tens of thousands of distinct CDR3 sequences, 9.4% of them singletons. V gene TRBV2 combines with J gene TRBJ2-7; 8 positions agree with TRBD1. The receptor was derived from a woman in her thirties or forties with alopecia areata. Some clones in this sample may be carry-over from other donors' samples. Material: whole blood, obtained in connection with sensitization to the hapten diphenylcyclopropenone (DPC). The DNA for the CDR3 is TGTGCCAGCAGTCCAGGACAGGGCTCCCAGTACTTC. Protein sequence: CASSPGQGSQYF.